This T cell receptor beta chain was recovered during a study of CD8+CD57+ T cells in acquired aplastic anemia. Individuals selected for sequencing had exhibited CD8+CD57+ cell expansion on flow cytometry. It was genomic DNA that served as the template for profiling TCR beta VDJ and CDR3. TCRdb reprocessed the reads with MiXCR, giving one entry per CDR3 protein. The sample records about 150,000 distinct CDR3 sequences, roughly 54% being singletons. The V gene's germline CDR1 is MGHDK and CDR2 SYGVNS. This CDR3 region has 15 residues. V was pared by 2 bases and J by 3 bases, with 14 bases between. This TCR came from a human donor with aplastic anemia. Sequenced: sorted CD4+, CD8+, or CD8+CD57+ T cells (not recorded which) from PBMCs. The chain recombines TRBV25-1 with TRBJ2-7; TRBD1 or TRBD2 may be the D gene (7 bases each). This CDR3 is CASSENQGGVYEQYF. DNA of the CDR3: TGTGCCAGCAGTGAAAATCAGGGGGGGGTCTACGAGCAGTACTTC.